These 12 T cell receptor beta chains originate from one sample sequenced in a study of OX40 agonist ivuxolimab in advanced cancers. TCRdb's table, derived via immunoSEQ multiplex PCR, lists solely in-frame clones and lacks some. Of 60,000 to 85,000 clones listed, approximately 87% were seen once; the top ten hold nearly 0.55%. The sequenced sample was CD4+ or CD8+ T cells sorted from blood, obtained in a trial of the OX40 agonist ivuxolimab. The receptors originated from an adult with an advanced solid tumor such as melanoma, head and neck, liver or kidney cancer.

CDR3 in DNA: TGTGCCAGCAGCTTACACCCAGGGGGATTGAACACCGGGGAGCTGTTTTTT. It translates to CASSLHPGGLNTGELFF. The chain is built from TRBV13 and TRBJ2-2; 7 positions agree with TRBD1. The junction had 7 bases not matched to a gene; V was cut back by 2 bases and J by 1 base. Germline V lookup: CDR1 PRHDT, CDR2 FYEKMQ (reference sequence). This CDR3 region has 17 residues.

The V call is TRBV15, the J call TRBJ1-1, with 7 nucleotides matching TRBD1. Unmatched junction bases numbered 6, after V lost 5 bases and J lost 6 bases. From germline, CDR1 is LNHNV and CDR2 YYDKDF (reference sequence). The CDR3 runs 13 residues. CDR3 nucleotide sequence: TGTGCCACCAGCCCGACAGGGTTCGCTGAAGCTTTCTTT. Encoded protein: CATSPTGFAEAFF.

This rearrangement joins TRBV10-2 to TRBJ1-6, with TRBD1 matching 8 bases. The CDR3 consists of 13 residues. Germline values: CDR1 WSHSY, CDR2 SAAADI. The V gene end was trimmed by 7 bases and the J gene end by 8 bases; junction bases not matched to a gene: 4. Here the CDR3 reads CASKGQADSPLHF. The CDR3 region has the DNA TGCGCCAGCAAGGGACAGGCGGATTCACCCCTCCACTTT.

This clone has a handful of counts. The chain uses TRBV7-2 and TRBJ1-1, with D hard to call. Germline CDR1 reads SGHTA; CDR2 reads FQGNSA. The CDR3 has 12 amino acids. V dropped 1 base and J dropped 3 bases, with 3 bases sitting between them. The CDR3 loop reads CASSLVDTEAFF. CDR3 nucleotides: TGTGCCAGCAGCTTAGTCGACACTGAAGCTTTCTTT.

The rearrangement links TRBV28 to TRBJ2-7, with TRBD2 as a possible D gene (5 bases). The CDR3 has 16 amino acids. V was trimmed by 2 bases and J by 2 bases, leaving 16 bases between them. From germline, CDR1 is MDHEN and CDR2 SYDVKM. CDR3 nucleotide sequence: TGTGCCAGCAGTTTACATCGGCCGGGAACCACCTACGAGCAGTACTTC. It codes for CASSLHRPGTTYEQYF.

This chain joins TRBV13 and TRBJ2-7, with 9 bases fitting TRBD1. This CDR3 contains 16 residues. CDR1 is PRHDT and CDR2 is FYEKMQ in the germline V gene (reference sequence). With V trimmed by 5 bases and J by 4 bases, 12 bases remained unmatched. In DNA, the CDR3 is TGTGCCAGCAGCACAAAATTCCGGGACAGGGTATACGAGCAGTACTTC. This sequence encodes CASSTKFRDRVYEQYF.

This chain connects TRBV7-3 to TRBJ2-1; D is possibly TRBD2 (6 bases). CDR1 SGHTA and CDR2 FQGTGA come from the germline V gene. The V end was cut by 3 bases, the J end by 7 bases, with 10 bases between. The CDR3 loop spans 13 amino acids. The CDR3 region has the DNA TGTGCCAGCAGCTTCCGGACTACGAATGAGCAGTTCTTC. Amino acids: CASSFRTTNEQFF.

The chain employs TRBV9 and TRBJ2-7; 13 positions agree with TRBD2. This CDR3 is built from 16 residues. The V gene's germline CDR1 is SGDLS and CDR2 YYNGEE. V was pared by 2 bases and J by 2 bases, with 4 bases of the junction left unmatched. CDR3 region: CASSVGGLAGAYEQYF. The CDR3 nucleotides are TGTGCCAGCAGCGTGGGAGGACTAGCGGGGGCCTACGAGCAGTACTTC. The full variable domain, its missing parts supplied by reference TRBV9 and TRBJ2-7, is DSGVTQTPKHLITATGQRVTLRCSPRSGDLSVYWYQQSLDQGLQFLIQYYNGEERAKGNILERFSAQQFPDLHSELNLSSLELGDSALYFCASSVGGLAGAYEQYFGPGTRLTVT.

The chain links TRBV5-5 to TRBJ2-7; 9 nucleotides align to TRBD2. CDR3 length: 15 residues. V gave up 0 bases and J gave up 1 base; unmatched junction bases: 2. Per the germline V gene, CDR1 is SGHKS and CDR2 is YYEKEE (reference sequence). The CDR3 DNA reads TGTGCCAGCAGCTTGGGACTAGCGGTTTCCTACGAGCAGTACTTC. It encodes CASSLGLAVSYEQYF.

The V call is TRBV6-1, the J call TRBJ1-1; the match to TRBD1 covers 7 bases. V gave up 3 bases and J gave up 1 base; unmatched junction bases: 5. CDR1 and CDR2 (germline): MNHNS, SASEGT. This CDR3 has 15 residues. The CDR3 reads CASSDWGQRNTEAFF. The CDR3 nucleotides are TGTGCCAGCAGTGACTGGGGACAGAGGAACACTGAAGCTTTCTTT.

The chain employs TRBV5-1 and TRBJ2-2; TRBD1 matches 7 bases. CDR1 and CDR2 from the germline V gene are SGHRS and YFSETQ. The ends lost 0 bases at V and 5 bases at J; junction bases unmatched: 7. The CDR3 consists of 16 residues. The CDR3 is CASSLGVDRVTGELFF. The CDR3 DNA sequence: TGCGCCAGCAGCTTGGGGGTTGACAGGGTGACCGGGGAGCTGTTTTTT.

The chain recombines TRBV10-1 with TRBJ1-1; perhaps TRBD1 as D (5 bases). V was trimmed by 4 bases and J by 1 base, leaving 10 bases between them. Germline V CDR1 and CDR2: WNHNN, SYGVQD (reference sequence). This CDR3 is built from 14 residues. The CDR3 DNA sequence: TGCGCCAGCAGTGTTCGGGGGTCGAACACTGAAGCTTTCTTT. Its translation is CASSVRGSNTEAFF.